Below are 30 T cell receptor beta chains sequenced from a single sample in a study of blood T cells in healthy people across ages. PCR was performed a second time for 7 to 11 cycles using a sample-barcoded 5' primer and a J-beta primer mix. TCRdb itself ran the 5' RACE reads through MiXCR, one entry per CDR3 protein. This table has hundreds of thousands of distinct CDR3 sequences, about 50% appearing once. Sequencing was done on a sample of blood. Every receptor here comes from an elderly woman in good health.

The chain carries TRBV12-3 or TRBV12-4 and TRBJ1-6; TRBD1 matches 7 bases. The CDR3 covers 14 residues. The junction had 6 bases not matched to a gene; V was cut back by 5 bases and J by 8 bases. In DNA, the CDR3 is TGTGCCAGCAGTCTACAGGGGTGGCATTCACCCCTCCACTTT. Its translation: CASSLQGWHSPLHF.

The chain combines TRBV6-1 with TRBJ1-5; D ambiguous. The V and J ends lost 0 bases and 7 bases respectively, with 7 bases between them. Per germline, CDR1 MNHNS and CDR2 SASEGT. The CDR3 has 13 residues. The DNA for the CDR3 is TGTGCCAGCAGTGAAGCCGAACTCCAGCCCCAGCATTTT. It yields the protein CASSEAELQPQHF.

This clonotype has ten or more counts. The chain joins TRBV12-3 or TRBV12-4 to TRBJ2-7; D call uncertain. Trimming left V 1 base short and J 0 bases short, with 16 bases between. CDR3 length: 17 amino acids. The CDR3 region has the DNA TGTGCCAGCAGTTTAGACACCCGGGCCGCGGCCTCCTACGAGCAGTACTTC. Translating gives CASSLDTRAAASYEQYF.

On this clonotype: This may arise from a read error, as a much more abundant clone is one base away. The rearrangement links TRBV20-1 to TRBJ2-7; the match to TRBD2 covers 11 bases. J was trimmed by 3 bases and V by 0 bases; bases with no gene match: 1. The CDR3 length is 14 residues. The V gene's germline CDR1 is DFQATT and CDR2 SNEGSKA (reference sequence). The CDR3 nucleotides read TGCAGTGCTAGAGATGGGACTAGCGGCTACGAGCAGTACTTC. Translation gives CSARDGTSGYEQYF.

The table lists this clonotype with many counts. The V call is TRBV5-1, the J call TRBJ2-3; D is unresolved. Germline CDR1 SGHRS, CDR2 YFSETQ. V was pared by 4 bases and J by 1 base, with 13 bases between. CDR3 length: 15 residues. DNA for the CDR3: TGCGCCAGCAGCCAGGATGAAGGTGGCACAGATACGCAGTATTTT. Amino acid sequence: CASSQDEGGTDTQYF.

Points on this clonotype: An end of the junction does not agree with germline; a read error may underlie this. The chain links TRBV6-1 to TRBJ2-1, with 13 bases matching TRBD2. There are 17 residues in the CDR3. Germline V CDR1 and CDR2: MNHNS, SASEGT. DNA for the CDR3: TGTGCCAGCAGAGAAGGACTAGCGGGAGTCCGAAGCAATGAGCAGTTCTTC. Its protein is CASREGLAGVRSNEQFF.

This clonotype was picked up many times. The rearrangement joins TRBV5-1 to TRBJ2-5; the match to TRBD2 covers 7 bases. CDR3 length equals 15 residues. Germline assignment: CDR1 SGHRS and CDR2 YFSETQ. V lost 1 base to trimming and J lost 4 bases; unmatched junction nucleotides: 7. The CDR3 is CASSLSQGGRETQYF. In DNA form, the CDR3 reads TGCGCCAGCAGCTTGTCCCAGGGAGGGAGAGAGACCCAGTACTTC.

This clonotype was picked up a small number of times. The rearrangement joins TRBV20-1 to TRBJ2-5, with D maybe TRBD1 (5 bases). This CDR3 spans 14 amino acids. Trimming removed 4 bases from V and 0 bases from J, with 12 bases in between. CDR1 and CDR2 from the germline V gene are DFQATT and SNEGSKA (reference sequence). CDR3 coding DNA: TGCAGTGCTAACGGACAACCGTACCAAGAGACCCAGTACTTC. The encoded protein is CSANGQPYQETQYF.

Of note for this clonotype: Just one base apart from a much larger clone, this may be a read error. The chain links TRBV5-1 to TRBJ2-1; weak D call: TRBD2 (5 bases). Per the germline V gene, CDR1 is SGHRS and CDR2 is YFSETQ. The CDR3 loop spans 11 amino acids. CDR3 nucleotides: TGCGCCATCAGCTTGACCAGCGGGCAGTTCTTC. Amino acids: CAISLTSGQFF.

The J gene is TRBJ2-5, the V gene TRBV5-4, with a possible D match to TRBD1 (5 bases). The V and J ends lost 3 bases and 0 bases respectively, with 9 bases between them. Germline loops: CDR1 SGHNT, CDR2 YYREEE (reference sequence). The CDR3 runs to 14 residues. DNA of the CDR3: TGTGCCAGCAGCTCGAACAGGTACCAAGAGACCCAGTACTTC. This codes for CASSSNRYQETQYF.

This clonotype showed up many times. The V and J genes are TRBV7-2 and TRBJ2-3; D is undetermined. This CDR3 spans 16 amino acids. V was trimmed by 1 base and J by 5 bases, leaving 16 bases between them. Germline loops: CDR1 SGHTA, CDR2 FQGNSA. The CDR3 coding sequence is TGTGCCAGCAGCTTAGGATGGTGGGTTTTCGGAGATACGCAGTATTTT. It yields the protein CASSLGWWVFGDTQYF.

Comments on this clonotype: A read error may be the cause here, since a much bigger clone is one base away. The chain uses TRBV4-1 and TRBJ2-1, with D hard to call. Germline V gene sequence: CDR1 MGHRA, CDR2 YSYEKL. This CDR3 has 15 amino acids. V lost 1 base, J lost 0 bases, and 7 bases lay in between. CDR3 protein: CASSQGPASYNEQFF. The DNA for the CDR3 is TGCGCCAGCAGCCAAGGTCCGGCCTCCTACAATGAGCAGTTCTTC.

CDR3 protein: CASSPGTSEDTQYF. The DNA for the CDR3 is TGCGCCAGCAGCCCCGGGACTAGCGAAGATACGCAGTATTTT. The chain is built from TRBV5-1 and TRBJ2-3; the match to TRBD2 covers 10 bases. This CDR3 contains 14 residues. CDR1 and CDR2 from the germline V gene are SGHRS and YFSETQ. V lost 4 bases and J lost 5; bases outside the gene matches: 4.

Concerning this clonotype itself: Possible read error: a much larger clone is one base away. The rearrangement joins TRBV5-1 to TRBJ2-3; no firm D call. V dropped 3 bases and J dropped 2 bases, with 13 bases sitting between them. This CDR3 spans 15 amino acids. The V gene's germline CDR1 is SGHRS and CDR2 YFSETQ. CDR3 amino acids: CASSWSRQITDTQYF. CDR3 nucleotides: TGCGCCAGCAGCTGGAGCAGGCAGATCACAGATACGCAGTATTTT.

As DNA, the CDR3 is TGCGCCAGCAGCTTCGGGGGGGAGTCCTACAATGAGCAGTTCTTC. Residues: CASSFGGESYNEQFF. This rearrangement joins TRBV5-1 to TRBJ2-1; 8 bases match TRBD2. The CDR3 has 15 residues. V was clipped by 2 bases and J by 1 base; unmatched bases: 2. From germline, CDR1 is SGHRS and CDR2 YFSETQ.

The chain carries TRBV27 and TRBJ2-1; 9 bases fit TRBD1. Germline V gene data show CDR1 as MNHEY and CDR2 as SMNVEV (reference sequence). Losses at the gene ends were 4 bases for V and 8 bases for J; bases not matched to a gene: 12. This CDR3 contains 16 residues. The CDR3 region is CASSYSQDRGNHEQFF. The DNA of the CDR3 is TGTGCCAGCAGTTACTCTCAAGACAGGGGGAATCATGAGCAGTTCTTC.

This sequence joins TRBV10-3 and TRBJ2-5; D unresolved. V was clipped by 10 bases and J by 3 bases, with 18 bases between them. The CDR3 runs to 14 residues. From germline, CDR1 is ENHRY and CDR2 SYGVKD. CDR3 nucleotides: TGTGCCACCGGCTTGGACCCCTCGGAAGAGACCCAGTACTTC. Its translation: CATGLDPSEETQYF.

CDR3 bases: TGTGCCACCAGCAGAGATAAGGAGAGCGAGCAGTACTTC. Amino acids: CATSRDKESEQYF. The chain recombines TRBV15 with TRBJ2-7; the D is unclear. Between the trimmed V and J ends, which lost 0 bases and 6 bases, there was a span of 9 bases. This CDR3 is 13 amino acids long. Germline CDR1 LNHNV, CDR2 YYDKDF (reference sequence).

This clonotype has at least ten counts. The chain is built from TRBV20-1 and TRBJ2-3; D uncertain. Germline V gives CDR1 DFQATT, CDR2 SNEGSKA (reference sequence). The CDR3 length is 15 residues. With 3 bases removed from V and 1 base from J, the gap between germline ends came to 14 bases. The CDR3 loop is CSASRRLVGTDTQYF. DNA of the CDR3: TGCAGTGCTAGTCGTCGGTTAGTGGGCACAGATACGCAGTATTTT.

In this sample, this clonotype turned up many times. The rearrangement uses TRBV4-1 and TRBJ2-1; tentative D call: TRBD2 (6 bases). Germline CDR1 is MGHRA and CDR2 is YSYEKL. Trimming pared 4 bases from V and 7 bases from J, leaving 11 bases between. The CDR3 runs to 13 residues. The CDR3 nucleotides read TGCGCCAGCAGCCCCAGTGGGGGGAATGAGCAGTTCTTC. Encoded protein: CASSPSGGNEQFF.

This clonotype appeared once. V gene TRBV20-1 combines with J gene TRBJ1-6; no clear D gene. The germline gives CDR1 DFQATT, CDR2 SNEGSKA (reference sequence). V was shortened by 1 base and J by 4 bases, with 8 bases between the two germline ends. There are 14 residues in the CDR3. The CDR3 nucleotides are TGCAGTGCTAGAGTGCGGGGTTATAATTCACCCCTCCACTTT. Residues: CSARVRGYNSPLHF.

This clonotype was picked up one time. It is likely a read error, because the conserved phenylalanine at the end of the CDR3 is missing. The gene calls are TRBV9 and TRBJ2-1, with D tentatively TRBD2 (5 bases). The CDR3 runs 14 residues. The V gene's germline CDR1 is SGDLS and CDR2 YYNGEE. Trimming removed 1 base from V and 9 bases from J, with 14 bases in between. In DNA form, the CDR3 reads TGTGCCAGCAGCGTACGCGGGTTGAACATTGAGCAGTTCTTA. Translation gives CASSVRGLNIEQFL.

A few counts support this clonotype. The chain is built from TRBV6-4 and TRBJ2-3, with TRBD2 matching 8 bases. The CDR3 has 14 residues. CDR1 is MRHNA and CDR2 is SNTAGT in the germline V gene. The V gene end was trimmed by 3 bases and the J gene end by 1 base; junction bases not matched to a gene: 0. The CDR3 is CASSERGGTDTQYF. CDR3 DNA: TGTGCCAGCAGTGAGCGGGGGGGCACAGATACGCAGTATTTT.

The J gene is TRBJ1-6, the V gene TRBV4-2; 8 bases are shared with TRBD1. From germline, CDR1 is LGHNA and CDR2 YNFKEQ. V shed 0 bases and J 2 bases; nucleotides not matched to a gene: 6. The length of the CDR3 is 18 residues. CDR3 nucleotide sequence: TGTGCCAGCAGCCAAGAACGGACAGGGAGTACCTATAATTCACCCCTCCACTTT. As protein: CASSQERTGSTYNSPLHF.

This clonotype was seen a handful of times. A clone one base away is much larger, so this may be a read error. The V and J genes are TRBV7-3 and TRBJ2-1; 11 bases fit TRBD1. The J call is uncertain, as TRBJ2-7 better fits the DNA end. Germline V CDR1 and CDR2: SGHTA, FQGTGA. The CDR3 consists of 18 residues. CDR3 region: CASSLLPGQGVTNNEQYF. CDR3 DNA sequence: TGTGCCAGCAGCTTACTCCCGGGACAGGGGGTGACCAACAATGAGCAGTACTTC.

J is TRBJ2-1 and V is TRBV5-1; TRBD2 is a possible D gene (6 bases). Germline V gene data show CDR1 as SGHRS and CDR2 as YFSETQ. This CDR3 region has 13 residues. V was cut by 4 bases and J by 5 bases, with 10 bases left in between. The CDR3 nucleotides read TGCGCCAGCAGCATCGGACTAAACAATGAGCAGTTCTTC. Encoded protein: CASSIGLNNEQFF.

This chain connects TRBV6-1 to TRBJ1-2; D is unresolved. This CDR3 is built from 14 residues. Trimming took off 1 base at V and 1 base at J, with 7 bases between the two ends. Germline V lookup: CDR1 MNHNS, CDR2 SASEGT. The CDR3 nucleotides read TGTGCCAGCAGTGAAGAACGGGTTAACTATGGCTACACCTTC. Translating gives CASSEERVNYGYTF.

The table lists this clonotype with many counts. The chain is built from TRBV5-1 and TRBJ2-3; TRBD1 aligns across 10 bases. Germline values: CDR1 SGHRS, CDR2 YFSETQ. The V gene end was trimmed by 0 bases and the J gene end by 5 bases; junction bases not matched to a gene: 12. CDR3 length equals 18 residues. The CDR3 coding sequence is TGCGCCAGCAGCTTGGGCTCCGGGACAGGGGTAAATCAAGATACGCAGTATTTT. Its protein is CASSLGSGTGVNQDTQYF.

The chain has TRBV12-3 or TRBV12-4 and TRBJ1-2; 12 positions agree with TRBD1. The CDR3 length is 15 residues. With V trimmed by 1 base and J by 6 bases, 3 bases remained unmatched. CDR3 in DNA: TGTGCCAGCAGTTTAGGAGGGACAGGGGGCCATGGCTACACCTTC. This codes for CASSLGGTGGHGYTF.

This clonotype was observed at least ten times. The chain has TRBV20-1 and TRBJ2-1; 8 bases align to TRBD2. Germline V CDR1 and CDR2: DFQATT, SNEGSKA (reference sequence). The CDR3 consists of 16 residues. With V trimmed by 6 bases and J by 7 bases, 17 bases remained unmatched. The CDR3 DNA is TGCAGTGCCCTTAGCGCGGGGGGCTTACGGGTAAATGAGCAGTTCTTC. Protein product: CSALSAGGLRVNEQFF.